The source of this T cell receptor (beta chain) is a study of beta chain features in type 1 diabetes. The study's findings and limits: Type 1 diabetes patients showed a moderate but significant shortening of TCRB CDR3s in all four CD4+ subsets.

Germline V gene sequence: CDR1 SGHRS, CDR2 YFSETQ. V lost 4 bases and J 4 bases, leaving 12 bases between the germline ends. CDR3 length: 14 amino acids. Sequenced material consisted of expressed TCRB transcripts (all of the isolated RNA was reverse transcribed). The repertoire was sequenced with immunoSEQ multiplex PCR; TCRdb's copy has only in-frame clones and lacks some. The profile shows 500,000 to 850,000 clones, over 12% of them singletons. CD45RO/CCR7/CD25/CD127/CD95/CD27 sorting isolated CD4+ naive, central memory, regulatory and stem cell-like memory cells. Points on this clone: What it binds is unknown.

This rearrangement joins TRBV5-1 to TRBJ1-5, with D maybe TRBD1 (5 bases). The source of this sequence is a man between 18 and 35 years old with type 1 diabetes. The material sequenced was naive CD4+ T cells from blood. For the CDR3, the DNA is TGCGCCAGCAGCCCCGGGGGTGGGAATCAGCCCCAGCATTTT. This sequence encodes CASSPGGGNQPQHF.